Listed below are T cell receptor beta chains from one sample, sequenced in a study of T cell responses to AZD1222 COVID-19 vaccine. The table came from immunoSEQ multiplex PCR; TCRdb's copy has only in-frame clones and leaves some out. The sample contains under 200,000 clones, about 92% of which appear only once. The sample consisted of peripheral blood, taken on day 0 of AZD1222 vaccination. These receptors came from an adult in good health. CDR3s include the opening cysteine and the closing phenylalanine or tryptophan. Each record gives: V gene, CDR3 length, D gene, clone size, J gene, CDR3 protein, CDR3 DNA. The D gene is left open where the match is weak. Some rows have no size entry. The others give once, few or many, or a class for an expanded clone.

>TRBV27|14|NA|NA|TRBJ1-2
CASSLLGQTYGYTF
TGTGCCAGCAGCCTCCTCGGACAGACCTATGGCTACACCTTC
>TRBV7-8|14|NA|NA|TRBJ2-1
CASPVDPVDDEQFF
TGTGCCAGCCCGGTTGATCCCGTGGACGATGAGCAGTTCTTC
>TRBV6-6|15|NA|NA|TRBJ1-5
CASSTPGRSNQPQHF
TGTGCCAGCAGTACCCCCGGGCGTAGCAATCAGCCCCAGCATTTT
>TRBV9|19|NA|NA|TRBJ2-1
CASSVGKGPPLGFYNEQFF
TGTGCCAGCAGCGTAGGAAAGGGACCCCCCTTGGGTTTCTACAATGAGCAGTTCTTC
>TRBV29-1|13|NA|NA|TRBJ2-1
CSVRVGWDNEQFF
TGCAGCGTTCGAGTGGGATGGGACAATGAGCAGTTCTTC
>TRBV10-2|16|NA|NA|TRBJ2-1
CASSVSPALGDNEQFF
TGCGCCAGCAGTGTAAGTCCCGCATTAGGGGACAATGAGCAGTTCTTC
>TRBV19|16|TRBD1|NA|TRBJ1-5
CASSPGGAPPYQPQHF
TGTGCCAGTAGTCCAGGGGGCGCCCCCCCTTATCAGCCCCAGCATTTT
>TRBV6-5|14|NA|NA|TRBJ1-1
CASSKYDRNTEAFF
TGTGCCAGCAGTAAATATGACAGGAACACTGAAGCTTTCTTT
>TRBV6-5|12|NA|NA|TRBJ1-3
CASRNSGNTIYF
TGTGCCAGCAGGAACTCTGGAAACACCATATATTTT
>TRBV27|16|NA|NA|TRBJ2-7
CASSNSRGGSSYEQYF
TGTGCCAGCAGCAATTCTAGGGGTGGCAGCTCCTACGAGCAGTACTTC
>TRBV5-1|15|TRBD2|once|TRBJ2-2
CASSLELAYTGELFF
TGCGCCAGCAGCTTGGAACTAGCGTACACCGGGGAGCTGTTTTTT
>TRBV5-4|13|NA|NA|TRBJ1-1
CASSPGLNTEAFF
TGTGCCAGCAGCCCGGGGCTGAACACTGAAGCTTTCTTT
>TRBV7-9|16|TRBD2|NA|TRBJ2-2
CASSSSGRPNSGELFF
TGTGCCAGCAGTTCTAGCGGGAGGCCGAATTCCGGGGAGCTGTTTTTT
>TRBV6-5|15|TRBD1|NA|TRBJ1-5
CASSKDRGVNQPQHF
TGTGCCAGCAGCAAGGACAGGGGCGTTAATCAGCCCCAGCATTTT
>TRBV3-1/TRBV3-2|15|NA|NA|TRBJ2-7
CASSQSLGGQSNQYF
TGTGCCAGCAGCCAAAGTTTGGGGGGACAGAGCAATCAGTACTTC
>TRBV21-1|17|NA|NA|TRBJ1-6
CASSKAFSDRLSSPLHF
TGTGCCAGCAGCAAAGCATTTTCTGACAGGCTTAGTTCACCCCTCCACTTT
>TRBV6-5|15|TRBD2|NA|TRBJ2-7
CASSSLAGGSGEQYF
TGTGCCAGCAGTTCCCTAGCGGGAGGGTCGGGGGAGCAGTACTTC
>TRBV7-2|16|NA|NA|TRBJ1-5
CASSLRQVDSNQPQHF
TGTGCCAGCAGCTTGAGACAGGTGGATAGCAATCAGCCCCAGCATTTT
>TRBV29-1|13|TRBD1|NA|TRBJ1-1
CSVDNRGETEAFF
TGCAGCGTTGATAACAGGGGAGAGACTGAAGCTTTCTTT
>TRBV27|15|NA|NA|TRBJ2-7
CASSTTTPWGYEQYF
TGTGCCAGCAGTACCACGACCCCCTGGGGCTACGAGCAGTACTTC
>TRBV12-2|15|NA|NA|TRBJ1-3
CASRLVTGPGNTIYF
TGTGCAAGTCGCTTAGTTACAGGGCCTGGAAACACCATATATTTT
>TRBV6-2/TRBV6-3|15|TRBD1|NA|TRBJ1-1
CASSPQPDRGAEAFF
TGTGCCAGCAGTCCCCAACCGGACAGGGGCGCTGAAGCTTTCTTT
>TRBV12-3/TRBV12-4|13|NA|NA|TRBJ1-1
CASTVRRNTEAFF
TGTGCCAGCACCGTCCGGAGGAACACTGAAGCTTTCTTT
>TRBV5-1|13|NA|NA|TRBJ2-5
CASSLLWAETQYF
TGCGCCAGCAGCTTGCTGTGGGCAGAGACCCAGTACTTC
>TRBV19|13|NA|NA|TRBJ2-7
CASSIATRYEQYF
TGTGCCAGTAGTATTGCGACCCGTTACGAGCAGTACTTC
>TRBV12-3/TRBV12-4|13|NA|NA|TRBJ2-7
CASRGGASYEQYF
TGTGCCAGCAGGGGCGGGGCCTCCTACGAGCAGTACTTC
>TRBV5-1|15|TRBD1|NA|TRBJ2-3
CASSLVQRGLDTQYF
TGCGCCAGCAGTTTGGTCCAAAGGGGGCTAGATACGCAGTATTTT
>TRBV7-9|14|NA|NA|TRBJ1-6
CASSLIGENSPLHF
TGTGCCAGCAGCTTGATTGGGGAAAATTCACCCCTCCACTTT
>TRBV19|14|NA|NA|TRBJ1-5
CASSPGTRDQPQHF
TGTGCCAGTAGTCCAGGGACCAGGGATCAGCCCCAGCATTTT
>TRBV5-6|16|NA|NA|TRBJ2-7
CASSGIRGHIYYEQYF
TGTGCCAGCAGCGGGATTCGGGGGCATATCTACTACGAGCAGTACTTC
>TRBV27|14|TRBD2|NA|TRBJ2-5
CASSKLAGRETQYF
TGTGCCAGCAGTAAACTAGCGGGGAGGGAGACCCAGTACTTC
>TRBV5-6|15|TRBD1|NA|TRBJ1-6
CASGSGTGINSPLHF
TGTGCCAGCGGTTCCGGGACAGGGATCAATTCACCCCTCCACTTT
>TRBV15|16|TRBD1|NA|TRBJ1-5
CATSRTPGQGGQPQHF
TGTGCCACCAGCAGAACCCCGGGACAGGGCGGTCAGCCCCAGCATTTT
>TRBV6-5|14|NA|NA|TRBJ2-1
CASSYIKAYNEQFF
TGTGCCAGCAGTTACATTAAAGCCTACAATGAGCAGTTCTTC
>TRBV5-1|13|TRBD2|NA|TRBJ2-7
CASSAGTSIEQYF
TGCGCCAGCAGCGCCGGGACTAGCATCGAGCAGTACTTC
>TRBV13|14|TRBD1|NA|TRBJ1-2
CASSLQGTAYGYTF
TGTGCCAGCAGCTTACAGGGGACAGCCTATGGCTACACCTTC
>TRBV18|14|NA|once|TRBJ2-3
CASSSRTGPDTQYF
TGTGCCAGCTCATCCCGAACAGGGCCAGATACGCAGTATTTT
>TRBV29-1|12|NA|NA|TRBJ2-3
CSTLAPTDTQYF
TGCAGCACCCTGGCACCCACAGATACGCAGTATTTT
>TRBV7-8|16|NA|NA|TRBJ1-2
CASSLIRDKPNYGYTF
TGTGCCAGCAGCTTAATCAGGGACAAGCCTAACTATGGCTACACCTTC
>TRBV10-1|17|NA|NA|TRBJ2-1
CASSESTGNLLHNEQFF
TGCGCCAGCAGTGAGTCAACAGGTAACCTGCTACACAATGAGCAGTTCTTC